Each of the 20 T cell receptor beta chains below was sequenced from the same sample in a study of CD8+ T cells in alopecia areata. Extraction of RNA preceded its reverse transcription into cDNA, which served as the sequencing template. TCRdb keeps only in-frame clones here, not all; method: immunoSEQ multiplex PCR. The table has roughly 150,000 clones, about three fifths seen once. Sample: CD4+ T cells sorted from blood. The source is a human donor in good health.

This clone turned up a few times. The chain combines TRBV6-5 with TRBJ2-7; D is unclear. Per germline, CDR1 MNHEY and CDR2 SVGAGI. The CDR3 consists of 15 residues. Trimming shortened V by 3 bases and J by 3 bases, and 15 bases separated the two germline ends. The CDR3 nucleotides are TGTGCCAGCAGTTATGGCAGTCGGTCCCGCTACGAGCAGTACTTC. Amino acids: CASSYGSRSRYEQYF.

The chain has TRBV18 and TRBJ1-1, with TRBD1 identical over 7 bases. The CDR3 extends over 14 amino acids. J lost 1 base, V lost 3 bases, and 2 bases had no gene match. Germline values: CDR1 KGHSH, CDR2 LQKENI. The CDR3: CASSPGQKNTEAFF. CDR3 nucleotide sequence: TGTGCCAGCTCACCGGGACAGAAGAACACTGAAGCTTTCTTT.

This chain links TRBV5-6 with TRBJ2-5; no clear D gene. V lost 0 bases and J lost 7, with 4 bases in between. Germline V gene lookup returns CDR1 SGHDT and CDR2 YYEEEE. This CDR3 is 11 amino acids long. The chain's CDR3 is CASSLGVTQYF. The CDR3, as DNA: TGTGCCAGCAGCTTGGGGGTGACCCAGTACTTC. The full variable domain, in which reference TRBV5-6 and TRBJ2-5 provide the parts outside the CDR3, is DAGVTQSPTHLIKTRGQQVTLRCSPKSGHDTVSWYQQALGQGPQFIFQYYEEEERQRGNFPDRFSGHQFPNYSSELNVNALLLGDSALYLCASSLGVTQYFGPGTRLLVL.

This clone was seen a handful of times. The chain links TRBV30 to TRBJ2-2; no firm D call. The germline gives CDR1 GTSNPN, CDR2 SVGIG (reference sequence). V was shortened by 5 bases and J by 4 bases, with 5 bases between the two germline ends. This CDR3 is built from 11 residues. The CDR3 is CAWWATGELFF. The CDR3 region has the DNA TGTGCCTGGTGGGCCACCGGGGAGCTGTTTTTT.

This clone was counted only a few times. The rearrangement joins TRBV28 to TRBJ2-7; no clear D. From germline, CDR1 is MDHEN and CDR2 SYDVKM. This CDR3 contains 13 residues. V was trimmed by 2 bases and J by 4 bases, leaving 9 bases between them. This CDR3 reads CASSLGPQYEQYF. The DNA of the CDR3 is TGTGCCAGCAGTTTAGGTCCGCAATACGAGCAGTACTTC.

For this clone: The sample holds other DNA sequences that translate to the same CDR3. The gene calls are TRBV11-2 and TRBJ1-5; D remains unclear. This CDR3 is built from 14 residues. Looked up from germline, CDR1 is SGHAT and CDR2 is FQNNGV. The V gene lost 1 base and the J gene lost 1 base, with 5 bases spanning the gap. The CDR3: CASSLGGSNQPQHF. The CDR3, as DNA: TGTGCCAGCAGCTTAGGTGGGAGCAATCAGCCCCAGCATTTT.

V gene TRBV29-1 combines with J gene TRBJ1-4; D ambiguous. The CDR3 sequence is 13 residues long. Germline V lookup: CDR1 SQVTM, CDR2 ANQGSEA. Between the trimmed V and J ends, which lost 4 bases and 9 bases, there was a span of 15 bases. This CDR3 reads CSVGGQAGKKLFF. In nucleotides, the CDR3 is TGCAGCGTTGGCGGCCAGGCTGGGAAAAAACTGTTTTTT.

This clone was picked up one time. The chain joins TRBV5-4 to TRBJ1-2, with a tentative D call TRBD1 (5 bases). Germline V gene data show CDR1 as SGHNT and CDR2 as YYREEE (reference sequence). Trimming removed 4 bases at V and 0 bases at J, with 10 bases between. The CDR3 is 14 residues long. CDR3 DNA sequence: TGTGCCAGCAGCAGCCCGACAGCTAACTATGGCTACACCTTC. Translating it yields CASSSPTANYGYTF.

This clone was recorded once. The CDR3 here is CASRGTVLNTEAFF. The DNA for the CDR3 is TGTGCCAGCAGGGGGACAGTATTGAACACTGAAGCTTTCTTT. The rearrangement uses TRBV2 and TRBJ1-1, with 7 bases that match TRBD1. From germline, CDR1 is SNHLY and CDR2 FYNNEI. V lost 6 bases, J lost 0 bases, and 4 bases stayed unmatched. The CDR3 extends over 14 amino acids. The full variable domain, in which reference TRBV2 and TRBJ1-1 provide the parts outside the CDR3, is EPEVTQTPSHQVTQMGQEVILRCVPISNHLYFYWYRQILGQKVEFLVSFYNNEISEKSEIFDDQFSVERPDGSNFTLKIRSTKLEDSAMYFCASRGTVLNTEAFFGQGTRLTVV.

The chain carries TRBV9 and TRBJ2-2; D perhaps matches TRBD2 (5 bases). The CDR3 has 15 amino acids. Germline V gene data show CDR1 as SGDLS and CDR2 as YYNGEE. V was shortened by 6 bases and J by 6 bases, with 18 bases between the two germline ends. The CDR3 sequence: CASMRQEGVSGELFF. CDR3 sequence (DNA): TGTGCCAGCATGCGACAAGAGGGTGTATCCGGGGAGCTGTTTTTT.

The table lists this clone with a few counts. The V gene is TRBV29-1, the J gene TRBJ2-3, with TRBD2 as a possible D gene (6 bases). The CDR3 is 13 residues long. Trimming shortened V by 4 bases and J by 6 bases, and 14 bases separated the two germline ends. Germline values: CDR1 SQVTM, CDR2 ANQGSEA. CDR3 nucleotides: TGCAGCGTTGCTGGAGGGGCTGGGGATACGCAGTATTTT. Its translation is CSVAGGAGDTQYF.

This clone was seen a handful of times. The chain is built from TRBV6-6 and TRBJ2-1; perhaps TRBD2 as D (6 bases). With 7 bases removed from V and 8 bases from J, the gap between germline ends came to 18 bases. The CDR3 runs 14 residues. CDR1 is MNHNY, CDR2 SVGAGI, per germline (reference sequence). The CDR3 protein is CASKDPQWRDEQFF. The DNA for the CDR3 is TGTGCCAGCAAGGACCCCCAGTGGAGGGATGAGCAGTTCTTC.

J is TRBJ1-2 and V is TRBV9; 7 bases fit TRBD1. There are 15 residues in the CDR3. Trimming at V came to 4 bases and at J to 5 bases, leaving 11 bases not matched to a gene. The germline V gene has CDR1 SGDLS and CDR2 YYNGEE. For the CDR3, the DNA is TGTGCCAGCAGCCCCGAGGGGGCAATGGGGTATGGCTACACCTTC. This codes for CASSPEGAMGYGYTF. Supplemented by reference TRBV9 and TRBJ1-2, the full variable domain reads DSGVTQTPKHLITATGQRVTLRCSPRSGDLSVYWYQQSLDQGLQFLIQYYNGEERAKGNILERFSAQQFPDLHSELNLSSLELGDSALYFCASSPEGAMGYGYTFGSGTRLTVV.

V is TRBV2 and J is TRBJ1-2; TRBD1 aligns across 7 bases. V lost 7 bases and J lost 4; bases outside the gene matches: 9. CDR3 size: 14 residues. Germline loops: CDR1 SNHLY, CDR2 FYNNEI. CDR3 amino acids: CASTAADRIYGYTF. In nucleotides, the CDR3 is TGTGCCAGCACCGCAGCGGACAGGATCTATGGCTACACCTTC. The complete variable domain, with remaining parts taken from reference TRBV2 and TRBJ1-2, reads EPEVTQTPSHQVTQMGQEVILRCVPISNHLYFYWYRQILGQKVEFLVSFYNNEISEKSEIFDDQFSVERPDGSNFTLKIRSTKLEDSAMYFCASTAADRIYGYTFGSGTRLTVV.

This chain joins TRBV29-1 and TRBJ2-7; D tentatively fits TRBD1 or TRBD2 (6 bases each). V was shortened by 4 bases and J by 5 bases, with 12 bases between the two germline ends. This CDR3 comprises 12 residues. CDR1 and CDR2 (germline): SQVTM, ANQGSEA. This CDR3 reads CSVGNRGDEQYF. CDR3 DNA: TGCAGCGTTGGTAATAGGGGGGACGAGCAGTACTTC.

This clone came up many times. This chain joins TRBV11-2 and TRBJ2-3; 7 bases agree with TRBD1. V shed 5 bases and J 4 bases; nucleotides not matched to a gene: 6. The CDR3 is 14 amino acids. CDR1 and CDR2 from the germline V gene are SGHAT and FQNNGV. The CDR3 DNA follows: TGTGCCAGCAGCCCACAGGGGATCGCAGATACGCAGTATTTT. Protein: CASSPQGIADTQYF.

This clone has only a few counts. The chain employs TRBV18 and TRBJ1-1; D unresolved. The germline V gene has CDR1 KGHSH and CDR2 LQKENI. The CDR3 extends over 14 amino acids. Trimming cost V 2 bases and J 1 base, with 8 bases left between them. The DNA of the CDR3 is TGTGCCAGCTCACCAAAGGCAGAGAACACTGAAGCTTTCTTT. Protein sequence: CASSPKAENTEAFF.

V gene TRBV5-6 combines with J gene TRBJ1-2; no reliable D call. Trimming shortened V by 2 bases and J by 8 bases, and 10 bases separated the two germline ends. The CDR3 has 12 amino acids. Germline assignment: CDR1 SGHDT and CDR2 YYEEEE. The CDR3, as DNA: TGTGCCAGCAGCTTACAAGGACTGGGCTACACCTTC. Translated, it gives CASSLQGLGYTF.

This clone occurred a few times. The chain couples TRBV7-8 to TRBJ1-5; maybe TRBD1 (6 bases). In germline, CDR1 is SGHVS, CDR2 FQNEAQ. The germline V and J ends were trimmed by 0 bases and 6 bases, with 12 bases remaining between them. This CDR3 contains 15 residues. CDR3 nucleotides: TGTGCCAGCAGCTTAGCCTACAGGGCTGCTCAGCCCCAGCATTTT. As protein: CASSLAYRAAQPQHF.

This clone was recorded at least ten times. V and J are TRBV5-4 and TRBJ2-5; 9 bases match TRBD2. The V segment lost 4 bases and the J segment 3 bases; nucleotides outside the gene matches: 7. The CDR3 is 15 amino acids. Germline CDR1 is SGHNT and CDR2 is YYREEE (reference sequence). CDR3 loop: CASSRMTSGKETQYF. The CDR3 nucleotides read TGTGCCAGCAGCAGAATGACTAGCGGAAAAGAGACCCAGTACTTC.